This T cell receptor beta chain originates from a study of shared clonotypes between healthy human individuals. Assay used: immunoSEQ multiplex PCR; TCRdb lists only in-frame clones, some missing. The sample carries 1.5 million to 2.5 million clones, roughly 94% recorded once. Naive CD8 cells lacked CD45RO, underwent positive selection for CCR7 and left out terminally differentiated effector memory CD45RA+ cells. The CDR3 is 14 residues long. The V end was cut by 6 bases, the J end by 2 bases, with 14 bases between. CDR1 WSHSY and CDR2 SAAADI come from the germline V gene. This clonotype originated in a man aged 18 to 29 in good health. Sequencing was done on a sample of naive CD8+ T cells sorted from blood. The chain joins TRBV10-2 to TRBJ2-7; perhaps TRBD1 as D (5 bases). CDR3 DNA sequence: TGCGCCAGCAGGGCGACAGCATACCCCTACGAGCAGTACTTC. Encoded protein: CASRATAYPYEQYF.